This T cell receptor beta chain was recovered during a study of T-cell reconstitution after alpha-beta-depleted transplantation in children. This clonotype showed up many times. Its antigen is as yet unknown. During its preparation, the TCRbeta library received unique molecular identifiers. TCRdb independently ran MiXCR on the PCR reads; one entry per CDR3 protein. Seen here are about 280,000 distinct CDR3 sequences, roughly 10% observed once, and the top ten hold around 24%. Study-wide results and limits: T-cell counts and diversity at one year post-transplant came mainly from newly produced T cells. Reportedly, roughly two months post-transplant, alpha-beta T cells arose from several hundred expanded graft clones. Some patients' high day-60 TCRbeta diversity was traced to surviving recipient T cells and thymic progenitors.

Trimming took off 5 bases at V and 8 bases at J, with 9 bases between the two ends. Germline V gene data show CDR1 as SQVTM and CDR2 as ANQGSEA. The CDR3 has 10 residues. The receptor comes from a male patient under 10 years old who had a stem cell transplant for chronic granulomatous disease, so the T cells may come from the graft donor. The rearrangement links TRBV29-1 to TRBJ2-5; a weak D match, TRBD2 (5 bases). The sequencing used peripheral blood, collected 180 days after TCRalphabeta/CD19-depleted stem cell transplant. The chain's CDR3 is CSVLTGTQYF. In DNA form, the CDR3 reads TGCAGCGTTCTAACGGGAACCCAGTACTTC.